The 20 T cell receptor beta chains below were found in one sample sequenced in a study of T cells in Graves' hyperthyroidism and ophthalmopathy. There were TCR beta CDR3 regions amplified from RNA transcripts. The HTBI set primed first-round TCR CDR3 RT-PCR. TCRdb re-called the multiplex PCR reads through MiXCR, storing one row per CDR3 protein. The sample gives 350,000 to 450,000 distinct CDR3 sequences, roughly an eighth of which show up once; 28% is in the top ten. The sequenced material came from blood. The receptors originated from a man aged 45-60 years with Graves' ophthalmopathy.

The chain carries TRBV19 and TRBJ1-1, with D perhaps TRBD1 (6 bases). This CDR3 comprises 16 residues. Germline CDR1 and CDR2: LNHDA and SQIVND (reference sequence). V was cut by 4 bases and J by 1 base, with 16 bases left in between. CDR3 loop: CASSNIAGEGNTEAFF. CDR3 bases: TGTGCCAGTAGTAATATCGCAGGGGAGGGGAACACTGAAGCTTTCTTT.

This clonotype was observed at least ten times. The CDR3 bases are TGTGCCAGCAGCTTAGCGATTATATCCAGCGGAGCTTCCTACAATGAGCAGTTCTTC. This codes for CASSLAIISSGASYNEQFF. This chain links TRBV7-2 with TRBJ2-1; D may be TRBD2 (5 bases). The V gene's germline CDR1 is SGHTA and CDR2 FQGNSA. Trimming pared 0 bases from V and 1 base from J, leaving 19 bases between. This CDR3 is 19 amino acids long. The full variable domain, rest sourced from reference TRBV7-2 and TRBJ2-1, is GAGVSQSPSNKVTEKGKDVELRCDPISGHTALYWYRQSLGQGLEFLIYFQGNSAPDKSGLPSDRFSAERTGGSVSTLTIQRTQQEDSAVYLCASSLAIISSGASYNEQFFGPGTRLTVL.

This clonotype has only a few counts. The gene calls are TRBV19 and TRBJ1-1; maybe TRBD1 (5 bases). From germline, CDR1 is LNHDA and CDR2 SQIVND (reference sequence). The CDR3 extends over 16 amino acids. V lost 7 bases to trimming and J lost 1 base, with 19 bases between them. Written as DNA, the CDR3 is TGTGCCAGTATCAAATTGAGTGGCAGGGCGAACACTGAAGCTTTCTTT. Translating it yields CASIKLSGRANTEAFF. Complete variable domain (other parts from reference TRBV19 and TRBJ1-1): DGGITQSPKYLFRKEGQNVTLSCEQNLNHDAMYWYRQDPGQGLRLIYYSQIVNDFQKGDIAEGYSVSREKKESFPLTVTSAQKNPTAFYLCASIKLSGRANTEAFFGQGTRLTVV.

This clonotype was observed a few times. The chain uses TRBV5-4 and TRBJ2-7; perhaps TRBD2 as D (6 bases). CDR3 length: 15 amino acids. Germline lookup yields CDR1 SGHNT and CDR2 YYREEE (reference sequence). V was trimmed by 4 bases and J by 4 bases, leaving 18 bases between them. Here the CDR3 reads CASSPEGPRGYEQYF. The DNA for the CDR3 is TGTGCCAGCAGCCCGGAGGGACCGAGGGGTTACGAGCAGTACTTC.

This clonotype was picked up a small number of times. The CDR3 loop is CASPDATNEKLFF. Here the CDR3 DNA reads TGTGCCAGCCCGGATGCAACTAATGAAAAACTGTTTTTT. This chain links TRBV6-1 with TRBJ1-4; D gene uncertain. Germline CDR1 reads MNHNS; CDR2 reads SASEGT. The V end lost 8 bases, the J end lost 0 bases, and 7 bases lay between the germline ends. The CDR3 extends over 13 amino acids.

The rearrangement links TRBV11-2 to TRBJ2-7; 11 bases are a match to TRBD1. The CDR3 totals 18 residues. Trimming took 5 bases from V and 3 from J; bases not matched to a gene: 15. CDR1 is SGHAT and CDR2 is FQNNGV in the germline V gene. This chain's CDR3 is CASSQNPRWGQGVYEQYF. The CDR3 region has the DNA TGTGCCAGCAGCCAAAACCCTCGTTGGGGACAGGGGGTCTACGAGCAGTACTTC.

This clonotype was found many times. The genes are TRBV15 and TRBJ2-7, with D hard to call. Germline CDR1 is LNHNV and CDR2 is YYDKDF (reference sequence). The length of the CDR3 is 14 residues. Deletions cut 1 base from V and 1 base from J, with 8 bases between. CDR3 protein: CATSRGHLSYEQYF. The CDR3 DNA reads TGTGCCACCAGCAGAGGACACCTTTCCTACGAGCAGTACTTC.

This clonotype has ten or more counts. The V gene is TRBV5-6, the J gene TRBJ2-4, with TRBD2 identical over 11 bases. The V gene's germline CDR1 is SGHDT and CDR2 YYEEEE. The CDR3 runs 17 residues. V lost 4 bases, J lost 4 bases, and 10 bases stayed unmatched. The CDR3 sequence is CASSPKGLAGGKNIQYF. DNA of the CDR3: TGTGCCAGCAGCCCCAAAGGACTAGCGGGTGGGAAAAACATTCAGTACTTC.

V gene TRBV7-2 combines with J gene TRBJ2-7; D gene unclear. Germline CDR1 is SGHTA and CDR2 is FQGNSA. The CDR3 extends over 14 amino acids. V dropped 7 bases and J dropped 0 bases, with 13 bases sitting between them. The CDR3 DNA is TGTGCCAGCACGCCGAGACTGGACTCCTACGAGCAGTACTTC. Its translation is CASTPRLDSYEQYF.

This clonotype was observed a handful of times. The rearrangement uses TRBV9 and TRBJ1-6; tentative D call: TRBD1 (5 bases). V was cut by 4 bases and J by 7 bases, with 15 bases left in between. CDR1 and CDR2 from the germline V gene are SGDLS and YYNGEE. The CDR3 runs to 15 residues. The CDR3 nucleotides are TGTGCCAGCAGCTTCGACAGTTCGTCGAATTCACCCCTCCACTTT. Translated: CASSFDSSSNSPLHF.

This clonotype was detected many times. The CDR3 DNA follows: TGTGCCAGCAGTTCCGCGGGAGCTCTTTACGAGCAGTACTTC. This encodes CASSSAGALYEQYF. The chain recombines TRBV28 with TRBJ2-7; 7 bases fit TRBD2. With 4 bases clipped from V and 4 bases from J, the junction kept 7 bases outside the gene matches. Germline V gene lookup returns CDR1 MDHEN and CDR2 SYDVKM. The CDR3 extends over 14 amino acids.

The table lists this clonotype with a few counts. This chain joins TRBV5-1 and TRBJ2-5; D perhaps matches TRBD2 (6 bases). The CDR3 totals 14 residues. Germline V CDR1 and CDR2: SGHRS, YFSETQ. V lost 2 bases, J lost 1 base, and 9 bases lay in between. Written as DNA, the CDR3 is TGCGCCAGCAGCTTCGGGGGAGTCCAAGAGACCCAGTACTTC. Encoded protein: CASSFGGVQETQYF.

This clonotype was observed a handful of times. The rearrangement links TRBV6-1 to TRBJ2-5; either TRBD1 or TRBD2 may supply D (5 bases each). Trimming shortened V by 6 bases and J by 1 base, and 15 bases separated the two germline ends. The CDR3 contains 15 residues. CDR1 and CDR2 from the germline V gene are MNHNS and SASEGT. CDR3 sequence: CASRDGWDGQETQYF. The DNA for the CDR3 is TGTGCCAGCAGAGATGGGTGGGACGGCCAAGAGACCCAGTACTTC.

This clonotype came up many times. J is TRBJ2-7 and V is TRBV5-1; D is unclear. The V gene lost 2 bases and the J gene lost 2 bases, with 14 bases spanning the gap. This CDR3 spans 15 amino acids. The germline gives CDR1 SGHRS, CDR2 YFSETQ. The CDR3 DNA reads TGCGCCAGCAGCTTTACCCCGACGACCGCCTACGAGCAGTACTTC. The encoded protein is CASSFTPTTAYEQYF. Based on the CDR3 plus reference TRBV5-1 and TRBJ2-7, the full variable domain is KAGVTQTPRYLIKTRGQQVTLSCSPISGHRSVSWYQQTPGQGLQFLFEYFSETQRNKGNFPGRFSGRQFSNSRSEMNVSTLELGDSALYLCASSFTPTTAYEQYFGPGTRLTVT.

This clonotype has a handful of counts. CDR3 amino acids: CASSVDRDGNQPQHF. For the CDR3, the DNA is TGTGCCAGCAGCGTTGACAGGGACGGCAATCAGCCCCAGCATTTT. The V and J genes are TRBV5-5 and TRBJ1-5, with 7 nucleotides matching TRBD1. This CDR3 is built from 15 residues. Germline CDR1 reads SGHKS; CDR2 reads YYEKEE (reference sequence). The V and J ends lost 4 bases and 2 bases, in that order; junction bases with no gene match: 6. The whole variable domain, remainder taken from reference TRBV5-5 and TRBJ1-5, is DAGVTQSPTHLIKTRGQQVTLRCSPISGHKSVSWYQQVLGQGPQFIFQYYEKEERGRGNFPDRFSARQFPNYSSELNVNALLLGDSALYLCASSVDRDGNQPQHFGDGTRLSIL.

This clonotype showed up many times. The chain links TRBV7-8 to TRBJ2-3; TRBD2 is a possible D gene (6 bases). Looked up from germline, CDR1 is SGHVS and CDR2 is FQNEAQ. V was cut by 2 bases and J by 4 bases, with 19 bases left in between. The CDR3 loop spans 17 amino acids. The CDR3 DNA is TGTGCCAGCAGCTTAATAGCGGCCTTCGTCCGACCAGATACGCAGTATTTT. Translation gives CASSLIAAFVRPDTQYF.

This clonotype was detected ten times or more. CDR3 nucleotides: TGTGCCAGCACAAAAACCGGGACAGGGTACAATGAGCAGTTCTTC. Its protein product is CASTKTGTGYNEQFF. This chain connects TRBV11-2 to TRBJ2-1; 9 bases align to TRBD1. Germline trimming cut 7 bases from V and 4 bases from J; bases unmatched to any gene: 8. Germline V gene data show CDR1 as SGHAT and CDR2 as FQNNGV. The CDR3 totals 15 residues.

The chain joins TRBV10-3 to TRBJ2-1; TRBD2 matches 8 bases. V lost 6 bases to trimming and J lost 13 bases; unmatched junction nucleotides: 11. The CDR3 contains 13 residues. Germline values: CDR1 ENHRY, CDR2 SYGVKD. The CDR3 loop is CAISEREGGRQFF. In DNA form, the CDR3 reads TGTGCCATCAGCGAACGGGAGGGGGGTCGACAGTTCTTC.

This clonotype appeared many times. The chain has TRBV24-1 and TRBJ2-1; TRBD2 aligns across 9 bases. The CDR3 is made up of 17 amino acids. The junction had 13 bases not matched to a gene; V was cut back by 4 bases and J by 7 bases. Germline lookup yields CDR1 KGHDR and CDR2 SFDVKD. CDR3 DNA: TGTGCCACCAGTGACCCTCTGACTAGCGGCCTAAGGAATGAGCAGTTCTTC. Translating it yields CATSDPLTSGLRNEQFF.

CDR3 bases: TGCGCCAGCAGCTCAGGAACCCGGGACAGGGGGCTCGTTAGTTCGGGGGAGCAGTTCTTC. Its protein product is CASSSGTRDRGLVSSGEQFF. The V call is TRBV5-1, the J call TRBJ2-1, with 12 nucleotides matching TRBD1. This CDR3 region has 20 residues. CDR1 is SGHRS and CDR2 is YFSETQ in the germline V gene. With V trimmed by 3 bases and J by 10 bases, 23 bases remained unmatched.